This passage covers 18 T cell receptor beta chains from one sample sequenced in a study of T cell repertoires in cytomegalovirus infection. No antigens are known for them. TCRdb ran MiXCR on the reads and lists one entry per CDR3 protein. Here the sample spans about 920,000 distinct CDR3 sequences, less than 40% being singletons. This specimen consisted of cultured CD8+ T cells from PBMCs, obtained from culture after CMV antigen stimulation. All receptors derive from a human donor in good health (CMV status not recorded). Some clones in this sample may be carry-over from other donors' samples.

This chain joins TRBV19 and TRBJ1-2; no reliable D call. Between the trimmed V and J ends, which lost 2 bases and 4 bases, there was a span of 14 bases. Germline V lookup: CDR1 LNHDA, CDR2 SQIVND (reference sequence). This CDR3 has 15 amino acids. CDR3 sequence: CASSINSVEVYGYTF. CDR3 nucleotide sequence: TGTGCCAGTAGTATAAACTCGGTGGAAGTCTATGGCTACACCTTC.

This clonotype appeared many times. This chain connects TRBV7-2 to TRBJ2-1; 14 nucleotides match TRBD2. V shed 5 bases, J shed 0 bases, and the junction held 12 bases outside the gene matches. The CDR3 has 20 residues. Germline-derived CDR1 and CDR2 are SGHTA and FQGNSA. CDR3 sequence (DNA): TGTGCCAGCAGCACTCCGACTAGCGGGGGGGCGGGACCCTCCTACAATGAGCAGTTCTTC. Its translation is CASSTPTSGGAGPSYNEQFF.

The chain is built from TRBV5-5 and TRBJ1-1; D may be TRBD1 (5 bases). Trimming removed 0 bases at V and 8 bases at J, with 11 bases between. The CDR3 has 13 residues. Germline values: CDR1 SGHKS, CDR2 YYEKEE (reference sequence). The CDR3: CASSLGVGGEAFF. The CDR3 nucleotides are TGTGCCAGCAGCTTGGGGGTCGGGGGGGAAGCTTTCTTT.

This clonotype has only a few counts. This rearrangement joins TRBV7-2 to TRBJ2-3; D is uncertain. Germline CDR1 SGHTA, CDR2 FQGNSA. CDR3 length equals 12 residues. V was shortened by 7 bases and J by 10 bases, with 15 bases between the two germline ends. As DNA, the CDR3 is TGTGCCAGCACCCCCGAGTTCACCGCGCAGTATTTT. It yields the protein CASTPEFTAQYF.

The CDR3 is CASRQDGYYEQYF. CDR3 nucleotides: TGTGCCAGCAGACAAGACGGGTACTACGAGCAGTACTTC. The genes are TRBV27 and TRBJ2-7; D ambiguous. Trimming removed 6 bases at V and 3 bases at J, with 12 bases between. Per germline, CDR1 MNHEY and CDR2 SMNVEV (reference sequence). The CDR3 has 13 amino acids.

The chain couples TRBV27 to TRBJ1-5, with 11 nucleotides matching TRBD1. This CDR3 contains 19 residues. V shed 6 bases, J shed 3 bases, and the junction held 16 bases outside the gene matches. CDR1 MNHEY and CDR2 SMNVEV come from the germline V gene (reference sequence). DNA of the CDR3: TGTGCCAGCAGCCCTCGATTCTGGACAGGGGGCAAGCTCAATCAGCCCCAGCATTTT. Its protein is CASSPRFWTGGKLNQPQHF.

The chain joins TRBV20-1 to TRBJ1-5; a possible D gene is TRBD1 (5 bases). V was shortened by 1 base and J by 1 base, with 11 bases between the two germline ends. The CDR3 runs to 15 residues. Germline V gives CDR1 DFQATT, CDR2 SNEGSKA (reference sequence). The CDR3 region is CSARAGEVSNQPQHF. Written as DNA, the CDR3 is TGCAGTGCTAGAGCGGGGGAGGTGAGCAATCAGCCCCAGCATTTT.

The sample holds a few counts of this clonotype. This CDR3 is CASSSMDSLSPLHF. The CDR3 bases are TGTGCCAGCAGTTCCATGGACAGTCTATCACCCCTCCACTTT. The chain links TRBV27 to TRBJ1-6; maybe TRBD1 (6 bases). Germline V gene lookup returns CDR1 MNHEY and CDR2 SMNVEV (reference sequence). The germline V and J ends were trimmed by 4 bases and 10 bases, with 14 bases remaining between them. The CDR3 has 14 residues.

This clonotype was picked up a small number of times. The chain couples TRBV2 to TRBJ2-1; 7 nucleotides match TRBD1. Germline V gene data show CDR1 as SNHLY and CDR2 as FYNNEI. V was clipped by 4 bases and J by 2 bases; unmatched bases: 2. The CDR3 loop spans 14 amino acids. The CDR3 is CASSVQGPYNEQFF. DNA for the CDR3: TGTGCCAGCAGTGTACAGGGGCCCTACAATGAGCAGTTCTTC.

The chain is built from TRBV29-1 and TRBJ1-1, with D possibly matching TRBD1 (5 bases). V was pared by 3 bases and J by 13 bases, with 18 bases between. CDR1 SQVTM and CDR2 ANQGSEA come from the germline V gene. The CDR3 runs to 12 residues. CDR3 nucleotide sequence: TGCAGCGTTGATTTGGGGGAGGGATTTGGTTTCTTT. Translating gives CSVDLGEGFGFF.

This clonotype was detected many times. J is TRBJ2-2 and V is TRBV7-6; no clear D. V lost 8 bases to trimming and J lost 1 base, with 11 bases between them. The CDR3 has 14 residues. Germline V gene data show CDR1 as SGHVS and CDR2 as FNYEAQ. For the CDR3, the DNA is TGTGCCAGCTGGACCCGACAGAACACCGGGGAGCTGTTTTTT. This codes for CASWTRQNTGELFF.

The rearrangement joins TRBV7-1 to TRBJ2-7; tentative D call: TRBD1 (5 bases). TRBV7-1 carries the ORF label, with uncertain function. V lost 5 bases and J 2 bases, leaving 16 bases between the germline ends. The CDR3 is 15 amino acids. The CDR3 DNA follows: TGTGCCAGCAGCAAAATCCAGGACAAAGCCTACGAGCAGTACTTC. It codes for CASSKIQDKAYEQYF.

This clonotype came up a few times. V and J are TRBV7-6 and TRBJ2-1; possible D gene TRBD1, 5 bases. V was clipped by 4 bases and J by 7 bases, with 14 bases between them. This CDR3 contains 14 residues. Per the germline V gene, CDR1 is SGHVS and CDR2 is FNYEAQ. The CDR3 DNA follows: TGTGCCAGCAGCTCCTCGCAGGGTCGAAATGAGCAGTTCTTC. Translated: CASSSSQGRNEQFF. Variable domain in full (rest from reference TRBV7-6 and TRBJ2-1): GAGVSQSPRYKVTKRGQDVALRCDPISGHVSLYWYRQALGQGPEFLTYFNYEAQQDKSGLPNDRFSAERPEGSISTLTIQRTEQRDSAMYRCASSSSQGRNEQFFGPGTRLTVL.

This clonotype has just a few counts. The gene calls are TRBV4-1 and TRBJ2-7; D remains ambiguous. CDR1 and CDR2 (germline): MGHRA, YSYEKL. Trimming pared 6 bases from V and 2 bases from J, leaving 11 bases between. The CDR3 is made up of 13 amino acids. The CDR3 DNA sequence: TGCGCCAGCAGAGGTAGCCCTACCTACGAGCAGTACTTC. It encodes CASRGSPTYEQYF.

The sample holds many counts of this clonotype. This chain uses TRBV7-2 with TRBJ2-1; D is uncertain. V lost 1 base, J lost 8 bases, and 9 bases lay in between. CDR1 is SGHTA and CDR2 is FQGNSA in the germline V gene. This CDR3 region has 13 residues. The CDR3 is CASSLVRRDEQFF. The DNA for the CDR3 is TGTGCCAGCAGCTTAGTCCGCCGGGATGAGCAGTTCTTC. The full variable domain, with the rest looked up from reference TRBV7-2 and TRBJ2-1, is GAGVSQSPSNKVTEKGKDVELRCDPISGHTALYWYRQSLGQGLEFLIYFQGNSAPDKSGLPSDRFSAERTGGSVSTLTIQRTQQEDSAVYLCASSLVRRDEQFFGPGTRLTVL.

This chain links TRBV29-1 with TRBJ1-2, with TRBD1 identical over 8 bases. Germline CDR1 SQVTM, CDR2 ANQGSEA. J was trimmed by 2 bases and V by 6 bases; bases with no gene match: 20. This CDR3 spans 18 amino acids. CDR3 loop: CSVPTQGEAGGLNYGYTF. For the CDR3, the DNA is TGCAGCGTCCCCACCCAGGGAGAGGCAGGGGGCTTGAACTATGGCTACACCTTC.

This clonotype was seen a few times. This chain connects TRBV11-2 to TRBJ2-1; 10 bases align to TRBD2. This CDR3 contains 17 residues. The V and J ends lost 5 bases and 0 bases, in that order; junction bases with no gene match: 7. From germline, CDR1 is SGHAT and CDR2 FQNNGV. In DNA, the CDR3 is TGTGCCAGCAGCCTTAGCGGGGGGTCGAGCTCCTACAATGAGCAGTTCTTC. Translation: CASSLSGGSSSYNEQFF.

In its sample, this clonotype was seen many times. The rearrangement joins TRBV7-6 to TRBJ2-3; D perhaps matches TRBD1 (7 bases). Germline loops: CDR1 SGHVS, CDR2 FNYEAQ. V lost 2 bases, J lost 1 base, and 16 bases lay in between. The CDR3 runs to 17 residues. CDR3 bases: TGTGCCAGCAGCTTACCTGCGCAGGGGGGAGGCACAGATACGCAGTATTTT. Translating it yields CASSLPAQGGGTDTQYF.